The source of this T cell receptor (beta chain) is a study of cytotoxic CD8 clonotypes in ibrutinib-treated CLL. About the study: The subjects consisted of about 10 relapsed/refractory and 15 treatment-naive individuals, with approximately 18 IGHV unmutated.

The germline V and J ends were trimmed by 3 bases and 3 bases, with 9 bases remaining between them. The CDR3 contains 13 residues. The V gene's germline CDR1 is MNHEY and CDR2 SMNVEV (reference sequence). Depth targeted 1 in 200,000 to 1 in 1 million T cells, averaging 10x coverage per clonotype. Generated by immunoSEQ multiplex PCR, the TCRdb table keeps only in-frame clones and is missing some. The data show over 250,000 clones, roughly 76% seen once. The TCR comes from a human donor with chronic lymphocytic leukemia. Sequencing was performed on PBMCs, taken at disease progression, from a patient treated with ibrutinib. V and J are TRBV27 and TRBJ2-7; D possibly corresponds to TRBD1 (6 bases). In nucleotides, the CDR3 is TGTGCCAGCAGTTTGACAGGAGACTACGAGCAGTACTTC. It specifies CASSLTGDYEQYF.